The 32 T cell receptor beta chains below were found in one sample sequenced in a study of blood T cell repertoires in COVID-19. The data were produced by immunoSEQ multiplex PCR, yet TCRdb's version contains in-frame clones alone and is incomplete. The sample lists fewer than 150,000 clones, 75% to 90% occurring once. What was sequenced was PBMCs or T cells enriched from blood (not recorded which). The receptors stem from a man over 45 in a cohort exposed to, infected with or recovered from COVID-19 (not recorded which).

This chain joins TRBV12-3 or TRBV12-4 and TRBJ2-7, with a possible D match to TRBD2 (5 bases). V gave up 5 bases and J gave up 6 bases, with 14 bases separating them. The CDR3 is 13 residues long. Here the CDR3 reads CASSPFHGSEQYF. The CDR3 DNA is TGTGCCAGCAGTCCGTTCCATGGGAGCGAGCAGTACTTC.

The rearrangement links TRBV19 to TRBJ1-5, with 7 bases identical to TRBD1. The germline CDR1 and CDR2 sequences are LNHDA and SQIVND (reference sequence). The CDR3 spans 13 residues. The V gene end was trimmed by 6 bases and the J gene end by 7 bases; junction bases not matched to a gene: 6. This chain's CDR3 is CASRETGRQPQHF. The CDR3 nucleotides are TGTGCCAGTAGGGAGACAGGGCGACAGCCCCAGCATTTT.

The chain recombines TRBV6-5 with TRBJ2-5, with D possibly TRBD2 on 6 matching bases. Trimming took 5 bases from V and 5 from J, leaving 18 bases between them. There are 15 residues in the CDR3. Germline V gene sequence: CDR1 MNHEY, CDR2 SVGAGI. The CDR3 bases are TGTGCCAGCAGTATAATAGCGGCCCTCCGGGAGACCCAGTACTTC. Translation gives CASSIIAALRETQYF.

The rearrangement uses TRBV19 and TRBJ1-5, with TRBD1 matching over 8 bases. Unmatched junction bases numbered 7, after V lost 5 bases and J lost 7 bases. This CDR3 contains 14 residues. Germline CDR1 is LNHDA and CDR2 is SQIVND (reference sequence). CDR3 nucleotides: TGTGCCAGTAGTTATACAGGGGGTATACAGCCCCAGCATTTT. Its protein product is CASSYTGGIQPQHF.

The CDR3 loop reads CASRSGGNYGYTF. CDR3 bases: TGTGCCAGCAGATCCGGGGGTAACTATGGCTACACCTTC. This chain links TRBV12-3 or TRBV12-4 with TRBJ1-2; maybe TRBD1 (5 bases). CDR3 length equals 13 residues. V was shortened by 6 bases and J by 1 base, with 9 bases between the two germline ends.

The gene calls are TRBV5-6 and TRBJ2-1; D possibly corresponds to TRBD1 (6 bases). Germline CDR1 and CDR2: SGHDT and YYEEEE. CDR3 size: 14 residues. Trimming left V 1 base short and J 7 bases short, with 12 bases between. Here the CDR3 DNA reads TGTGCCAGCAGCTTGTGGGGGCCGGGGAATGAGCAGTTCTTC. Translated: CASSLWGPGNEQFF. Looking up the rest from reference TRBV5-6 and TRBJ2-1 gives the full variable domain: DAGVTQSPTHLIKTRGQQVTLRCSPKSGHDTVSWYQQALGQGPQFIFQYYEEEERQRGNFPDRFSGHQFPNYSSELNVNALLLGDSALYLCASSLWGPGNEQFFGPGTRLTVL.

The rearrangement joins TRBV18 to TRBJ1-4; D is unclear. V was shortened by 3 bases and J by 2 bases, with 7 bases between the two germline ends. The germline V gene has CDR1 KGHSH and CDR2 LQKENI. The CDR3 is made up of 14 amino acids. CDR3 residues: CASSPFGTNEKLFF. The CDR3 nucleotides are TGTGCCAGCTCACCGTTCGGGACTAATGAAAAACTGTTTTTT. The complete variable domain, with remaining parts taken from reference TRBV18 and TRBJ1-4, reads NAGVMQNPRHLVRRRGQEARLRCSPMKGHSHVYWYRQLPEEGLKFMVYLQKENIIDESGMPKERFSAEFPKEGPSILRIQQVVRGDSAAYFCASSPFGTNEKLFFGSGTQLSVL.

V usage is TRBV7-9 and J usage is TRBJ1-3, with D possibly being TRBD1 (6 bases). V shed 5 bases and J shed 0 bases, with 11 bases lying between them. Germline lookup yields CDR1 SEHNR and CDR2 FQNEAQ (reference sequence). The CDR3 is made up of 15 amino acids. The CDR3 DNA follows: TGTGCCAGCAGCCGCGGACAGATCTCTGGAAACACCATATATTTT. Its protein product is CASSRGQISGNTIYF. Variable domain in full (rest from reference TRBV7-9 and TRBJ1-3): DTGVSQNPRHKITKRGQNVTFRCDPISEHNRLYWYRQTLGQGPEFLTYFQNEAQLEKSRLLSDRFSAERPKGSFSTLEIQRTEQGDSAMYLCASSRGQISGNTIYFGEGSWLTVV.

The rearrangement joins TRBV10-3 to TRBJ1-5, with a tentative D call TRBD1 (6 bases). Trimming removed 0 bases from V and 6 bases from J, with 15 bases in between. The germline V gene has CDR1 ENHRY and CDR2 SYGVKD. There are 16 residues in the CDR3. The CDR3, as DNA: TGTGCCATCAGTGAGTCGGGGGGGCGTGTAGGTCAGCCCCAGCATTTT. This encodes CAISESGGRVGQPQHF.

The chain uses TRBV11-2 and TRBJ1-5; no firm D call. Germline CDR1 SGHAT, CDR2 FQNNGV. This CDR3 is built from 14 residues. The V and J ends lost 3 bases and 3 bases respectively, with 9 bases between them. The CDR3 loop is CASSFALDNQPQHF. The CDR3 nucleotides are TGTGCCAGCAGCTTTGCACTAGACAATCAGCCCCAGCATTTT.

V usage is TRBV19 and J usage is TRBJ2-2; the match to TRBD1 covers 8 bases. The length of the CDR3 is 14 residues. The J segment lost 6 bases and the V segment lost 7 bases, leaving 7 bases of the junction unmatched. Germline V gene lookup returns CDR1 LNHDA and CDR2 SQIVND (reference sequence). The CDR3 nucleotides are TGTGCCAGTATCGGACAGGGCTACGCCGGGGAGCTGTTTTTT. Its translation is CASIGQGYAGELFF.

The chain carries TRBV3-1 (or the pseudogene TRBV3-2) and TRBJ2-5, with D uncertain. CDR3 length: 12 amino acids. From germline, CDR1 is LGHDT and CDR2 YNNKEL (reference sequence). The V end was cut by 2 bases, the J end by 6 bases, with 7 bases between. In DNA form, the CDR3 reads TGTGCCAGCAGCCAACTCGGTCAGACCCAGTACTTC. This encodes CASSQLGQTQYF.

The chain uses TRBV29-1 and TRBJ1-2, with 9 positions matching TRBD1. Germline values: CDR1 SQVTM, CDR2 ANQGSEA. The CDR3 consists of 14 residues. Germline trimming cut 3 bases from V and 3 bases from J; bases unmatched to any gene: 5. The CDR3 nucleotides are TGCAGCGTTGAGGGGGACAGGGAGGACTATGGCTACACCTTC. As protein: CSVEGDREDYGYTF.

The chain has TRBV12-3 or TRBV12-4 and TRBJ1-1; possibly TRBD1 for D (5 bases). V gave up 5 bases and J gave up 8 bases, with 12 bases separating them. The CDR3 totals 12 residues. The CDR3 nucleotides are TGTGCCAGCAGTCTTTTGGGGGGAGAAGCTTTCTTT. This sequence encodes CASSLLGGEAFF.

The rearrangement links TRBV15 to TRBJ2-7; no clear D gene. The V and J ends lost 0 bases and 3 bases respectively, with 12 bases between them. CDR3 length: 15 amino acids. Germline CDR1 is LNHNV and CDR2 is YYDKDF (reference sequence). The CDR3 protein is CATSRDVTLGYEQYF. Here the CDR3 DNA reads TGTGCCACCAGCAGAGATGTGACACTCGGCTACGAGCAGTACTTC.

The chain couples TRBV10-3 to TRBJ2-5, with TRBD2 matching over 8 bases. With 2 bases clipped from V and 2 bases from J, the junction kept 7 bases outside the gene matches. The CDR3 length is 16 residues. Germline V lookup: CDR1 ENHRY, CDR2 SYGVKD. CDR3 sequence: CAISESWSSGQETQYF. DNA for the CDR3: TGTGCCATCAGTGAGAGTTGGTCTAGCGGGCAAGAGACCCAGTACTTC.

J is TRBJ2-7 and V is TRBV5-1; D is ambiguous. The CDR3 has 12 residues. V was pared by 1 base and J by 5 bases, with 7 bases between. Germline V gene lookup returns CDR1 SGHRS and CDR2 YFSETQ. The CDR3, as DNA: TGCGCCAGCAGCTTGTCGAGGAACGAGCAGTACTTC. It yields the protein CASSLSRNEQYF.

The CDR3 DNA follows: TGTGCCAGCAGCTTAAATGCGGGAGGTACCACCGGGGAGCTGTTTTTT. Residues: CASSLNAGGTTGELFF. The chain joins TRBV7-3 to TRBJ2-2; 8 positions agree with TRBD2. Trimming cost V 1 base and J 4 bases; bases outside gene matches: 5. Germline CDR1 is SGHTA and CDR2 is FQGTGA. The CDR3 has 16 residues.

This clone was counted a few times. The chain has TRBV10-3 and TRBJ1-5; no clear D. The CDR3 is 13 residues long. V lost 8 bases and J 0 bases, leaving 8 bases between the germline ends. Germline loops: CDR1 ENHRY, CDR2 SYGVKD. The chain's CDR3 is CAIAGNSNQPQHF. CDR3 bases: TGTGCCATCGCAGGAAATAGCAATCAGCCCCAGCATTTT.

The CDR3 loop reads CASSSSRTSGSYEQYF. Here the CDR3 DNA reads TGTGCCAGCAGTTCCTCCCGGACTAGCGGGAGCTACGAGCAGTACTTC. The J gene is TRBJ2-7, the V gene TRBV27; 13 nucleotides match TRBD2. This CDR3 region has 16 residues. V lost 4 bases and J lost 3; bases outside the gene matches: 6. Germline CDR1 reads MNHEY; CDR2 reads SMNVEV (reference sequence).

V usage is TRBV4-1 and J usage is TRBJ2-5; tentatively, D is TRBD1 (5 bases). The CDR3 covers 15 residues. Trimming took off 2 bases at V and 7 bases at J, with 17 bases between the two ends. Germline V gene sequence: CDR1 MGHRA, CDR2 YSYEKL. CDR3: CASSQSTAGLGTQYF. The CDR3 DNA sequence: TGCGCCAGCAGCCAATCGACGGCAGGGTTGGGGACCCAGTACTTC.

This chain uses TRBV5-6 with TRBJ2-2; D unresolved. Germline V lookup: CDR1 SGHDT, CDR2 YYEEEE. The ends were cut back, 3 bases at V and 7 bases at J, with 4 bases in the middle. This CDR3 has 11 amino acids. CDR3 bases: TGTGCCAGCAGCTACATCGGGGAGCTGTTTTTT. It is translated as CASSYIGELFF.

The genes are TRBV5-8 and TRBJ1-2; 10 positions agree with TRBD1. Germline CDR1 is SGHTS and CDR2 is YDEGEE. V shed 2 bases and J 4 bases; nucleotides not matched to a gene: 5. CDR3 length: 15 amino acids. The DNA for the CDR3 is TGTGCCAGCAGCTTCGGGAGGACAGGGGGCTATGGCTACACCTTC. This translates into CASSFGRTGGYGYTF.

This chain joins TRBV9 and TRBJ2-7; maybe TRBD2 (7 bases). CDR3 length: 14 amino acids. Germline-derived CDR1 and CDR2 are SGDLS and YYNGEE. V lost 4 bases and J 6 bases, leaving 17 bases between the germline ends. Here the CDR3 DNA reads TGTGCCAGCAGCCCCCGTTCGGGGGGCAGCGAGCAGTACTTC. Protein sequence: CASSPRSGGSEQYF. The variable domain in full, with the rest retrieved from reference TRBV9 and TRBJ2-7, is DSGVTQTPKHLITATGQRVTLRCSPRSGDLSVYWYQQSLDQGLQFLIQYYNGEERAKGNILERFSAQQFPDLHSELNLSSLELGDSALYFCASSPRSGGSEQYFGPGTRLTVT.

The CDR3 spells CASSFDYSGYTF. CDR3 DNA: TGTGCCAGCAGCTTTGATTACAGTGGCTACACCTTC. This chain joins TRBV7-9 and TRBJ1-2; D is unresolved. The V end lost 3 bases, the J end lost 7 bases, and 9 bases lay between the germline ends. Germline V gene sequence: CDR1 SEHNR, CDR2 FQNEAQ (reference sequence). The CDR3 loop spans 12 amino acids.

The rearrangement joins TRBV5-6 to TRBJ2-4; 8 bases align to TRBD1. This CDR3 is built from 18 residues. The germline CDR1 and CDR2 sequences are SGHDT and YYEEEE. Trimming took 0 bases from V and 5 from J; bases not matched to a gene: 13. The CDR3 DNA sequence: TGTGCCAGCAGCTTGGACGGACAGGGTGGGGGTCATCAAAACATTCAGTACTTC. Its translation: CASSLDGQGGGHQNIQYF.

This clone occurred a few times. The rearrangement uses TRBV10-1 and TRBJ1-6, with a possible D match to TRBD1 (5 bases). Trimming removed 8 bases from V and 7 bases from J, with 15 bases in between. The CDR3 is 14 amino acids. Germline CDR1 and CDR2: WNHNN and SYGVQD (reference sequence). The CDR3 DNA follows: TGCGCCAGCCCTCGGGACTGTCGAAATTCACCCCTCCACTTT. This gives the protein CASPRDCRNSPLHF.

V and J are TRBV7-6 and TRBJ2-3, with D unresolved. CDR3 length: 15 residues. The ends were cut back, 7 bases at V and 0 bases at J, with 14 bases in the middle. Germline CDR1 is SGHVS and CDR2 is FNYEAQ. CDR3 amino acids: CASTAGTTSTDTQYF. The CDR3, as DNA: TGTGCCAGCACCGCAGGAACAACTAGCACAGATACGCAGTATTTT.

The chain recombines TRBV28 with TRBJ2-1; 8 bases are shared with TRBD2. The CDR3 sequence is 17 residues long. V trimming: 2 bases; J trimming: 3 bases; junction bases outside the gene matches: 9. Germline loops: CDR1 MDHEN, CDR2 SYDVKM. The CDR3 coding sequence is TGTGCCAGCAGTTTAGAAGTAAGCGGGAGTGGCTACAATGAGCAGTTCTTC. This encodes CASSLEVSGSGYNEQFF.

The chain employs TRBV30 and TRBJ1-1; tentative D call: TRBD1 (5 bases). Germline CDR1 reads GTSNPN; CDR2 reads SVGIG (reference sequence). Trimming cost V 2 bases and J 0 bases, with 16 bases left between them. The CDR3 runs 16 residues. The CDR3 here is CAWSRGKTDMNTEAFF. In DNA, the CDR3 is TGTGCCTGGAGTAGGGGAAAGACAGACATGAACACTGAAGCTTTCTTT.

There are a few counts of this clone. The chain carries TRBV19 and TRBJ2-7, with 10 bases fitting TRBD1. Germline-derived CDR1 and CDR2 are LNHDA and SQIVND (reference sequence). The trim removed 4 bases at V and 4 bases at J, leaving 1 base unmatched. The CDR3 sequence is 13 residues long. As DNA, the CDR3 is TGTGCCAGTAGTACGGACAGGGGGTACGAGCAGTACTTC. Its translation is CASSTDRGYEQYF.

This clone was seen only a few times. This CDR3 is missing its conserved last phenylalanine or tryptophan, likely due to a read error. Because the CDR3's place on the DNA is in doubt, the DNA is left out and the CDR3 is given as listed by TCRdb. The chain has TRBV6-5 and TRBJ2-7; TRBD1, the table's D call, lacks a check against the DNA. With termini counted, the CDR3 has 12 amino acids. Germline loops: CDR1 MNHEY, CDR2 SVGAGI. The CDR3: CASSSGIDGTAR.